This T cell receptor beta chain was identified in a study of tumor and adjacent non-tumor tissue in lung cancer. The wider study: Aged about 31 to 85 years, patients included roughly 10 men and several women with stage I to III disease.

This sample's RNA came from whole unsorted tissue. Distant lung tissue was collected more than 3 cm away from the tumor edge. Donors were chemotherapy-naive, newly diagnosed lung cancer surgical patients in China, August–November 2014. Of note for this clonotype: Its cognate antigen is unknown. One junction end does not reproduce the germline sequence, and a read error may be involved.

Study conclusions and caveats: Tumor repertoires had a smaller top 100 clone share than normal lung. Tumor tissue had significantly higher TCR diversity than normal lung.

This CDR3 spans 13 amino acids. Germline V gene sequence: CDR1 MNHEY, CDR2 SVGEGT. TCRbeta libraries were built with three rounds of nested PCR, modified from ARM-PCR. TCRdb analysed the multiplex PCR reads with MiXCR anew, one entry per CDR3 protein. The repertoire holds 110,000 or so distinct CDR3 sequences, with about 65% as singletons. The sample taken for sequencing was distant non-tumor lung tissue. V usage is TRBV6-2 or TRBV6-3 and J usage is TRBJ2-2; D gene unclear. The clonotype originates from a man aged 60 to 69 with non-small cell lung cancer. The CDR3 spells CASSLREIGELFF. The CDR3 nucleotides are TGCGCCAGCAGCTTAAGGGAAATCGGGGAGCTGTTTTTT.